This entry concerns a single T cell receptor beta chain. Its antigen remains unknown. These data originate in a study of beta chain features in type 1 diabetes. General study results and limits: Sequencing used cDNA, and cells with high TCR expression could therefore be over-represented.

Of the isolated RNA, all was reverse transcribed, and so the sequenced material was expressed TCRB transcripts. Using immunoSEQ multiplex PCR, the repertoire was profiled, and TCRdb retains in-frame clones only, with some absent. The sample carries hundreds of thousands of clones, approximately 70% recorded once. This CDR3 comprises 13 residues. The germline CDR1 and CDR2 sequences are MDHEN and SYDVKM. Between the trimmed V and J ends, which lost 5 bases and 3 bases, there was a span of 5 bases. The sequenced sample was naive CD4+ T cells from blood. This clonotype was sampled from a man between 25 and 39 years old in good health. The chain uses TRBV28 and TRBJ2-6; D is possibly TRBD1 (5 bases). CDR3 DNA: TGTGCCAGCAGTACAGGTGGGGCCAACGTCCTGACTTTC. Translating gives CASSTGGANVLTF.